This TCR beta chain is from a study of T cells in Graves' hyperthyroidism and ophthalmopathy. There were TCR beta CDR3 regions amplified from RNA transcripts. The study used the HTBI primer set for a first-round RT-PCR of the TCR CDR3. TCRdb fed the multiplex PCR reads into MiXCR, producing one record per CDR3 protein. Here the sample spans 300,000 to 450,000 distinct CDR3 sequences, about a fifth being singletons. This clonotype was counted between two and nine times. The clonotype comes from a man aged 18 to 30 with Graves' ophthalmopathy. Sequencing was performed on blood.

CDR3 nucleotides: TGCAGTGCTAGTCCAAGTGAGGGAGCAGCGGGAAATACGCAGTATTTT. This sequence encodes CSASPSEGAAGNTQYF. The gene calls are TRBV20-1 and TRBJ2-3; 7 bases match TRBD2. The germline CDR1 and CDR2 sequences are DFQATT and SNEGSKA (reference sequence). CDR3 length equals 16 residues. J was trimmed by 7 bases and V by 3 bases; bases with no gene match: 16.